These 25 T cell receptor beta chains share one sample of origin, sequenced in a study of shared clonotypes between healthy human individuals. The naive CD8 population came from CD45RO-negative cells selected for CCR7, without terminally differentiated effector memory CD45RA+ cells. This table comes from immunoSEQ multiplex PCR, and its TCRdb copy is limited to in-frame clones, with some not included. The sample comprises about 870,000 clones, 92% of which are singletons, and 24% rests with the top ten. Sequencing was carried out using naive CD8+ T cells sorted from blood. Receptors originate from a man aged 30-40 years in good health.

The V gene is TRBV5-4, the J gene TRBJ2-1; 9 bases map to TRBD2. The V and J ends lost 4 bases and 10 bases, in that order; junction bases with no gene match: 15. The CDR3 has 16 residues. CDR1 is SGHNT and CDR2 is YYREEE in the germline V gene (reference sequence). The DNA for the CDR3 is TGTGCCAGCAGCCGGACTGGCGGGAGGGCCCCAGTGGAGCAGTTCTTC. This translates into CASSRTGGRAPVEQFF.

To note about this clone: Different DNA sequences within this sample yield the same CDR3. The chain links TRBV28 to TRBJ2-7, with no clear D. The germline V gene encodes CDR1 MDHEN and CDR2 SYDVKM. The length of the CDR3 is 11 residues. The V end lost 4 bases, the J end lost 3 bases, and 4 bases lay between the germline ends. CDR3 protein: CASSWGYEQYF. The CDR3 coding sequence is TGTGCCAGCAGTTGGGGCTACGAGCAGTACTTC.

This clone was seen just once. Other DNA sequences in this specimen translate into the identical CDR3. The J gene is TRBJ2-7, the V gene TRBV29-1, with a weak D call TRBD1 (6 bases). The ends were cut back, 4 bases at V and 1 base at J, with 11 bases in the middle. The germline V gene encodes CDR1 SQVTM and CDR2 ANQGSEA. The CDR3 totals 13 residues. The CDR3 DNA sequence: TGCAGCGTTGTGGCAGGGGAGTCCTACGAGCAGTACTTC. This codes for CSVVAGESYEQYF.

In nucleotides, the CDR3 is TGTGCCAGCAGTCCTATTACCCCCGGTGAGCAGTTCTTC. Its translation: CASSPITPGEQFF. The rearrangement uses TRBV27 and TRBJ2-1; unclear D gene. The CDR3 is made up of 13 amino acids. Trimming shortened V by 5 bases and J by 9 bases, and 14 bases separated the two germline ends. Germline loops: CDR1 MNHEY, CDR2 SMNVEV (reference sequence).

The genes are TRBV7-3 and TRBJ2-7, with D possibly matching TRBD2 (5 bases). CDR1 is SGHTA and CDR2 is FQGTGA in the germline V gene. This CDR3 spans 13 amino acids. V dropped 1 base and J dropped 4 bases, with 8 bases sitting between them. The CDR3 nucleotides are TGTGCCAGCAGCTTAAGCCCGGGGTACGAGCAGTACTTC. Translation gives CASSLSPGYEQYF.

This chain uses TRBV29-1 with TRBJ2-1; D possibly corresponds to TRBD1 (6 bases). Germline V gene lookup returns CDR1 SQVTM and CDR2 ANQGSEA. Trimming removed 7 bases from V and 6 bases from J, with 16 bases in between. The CDR3 loop spans 13 amino acids. The CDR3: CSAPTGRGNEQFF. The CDR3 DNA reads as TGCAGCGCACCGACCGGCAGGGGCAATGAGCAGTTCTTC.

This clone was counted once. The rearrangement uses TRBV21-1 and TRBJ2-1; TRBD2, the D gene given by the table, was not confirmed from the DNA. TRBV21-1 has pseudogene status. The CDR3 spans 16 residues. CDR3 in DNA: TGTGCCAGCAGCCAAAATGGGAGCAGACCCTACAATGAGCAGTTCTTC. As protein: CASSQNGSRPYNEQFF.

The chain has TRBV9 and TRBJ1-1; TRBD1 matches at 8 bases. V lost 6 bases and J lost 0; bases outside the gene matches: 7. The CDR3 consists of 15 residues. The germline V gene encodes CDR1 SGDLS and CDR2 YYNGEE. The CDR3 DNA reads TGTGCCAGCACCCCGACAGGGGCTCTGAACACTGAAGCTTTCTTT. Protein product: CASTPTGALNTEAFF.

The chain uses TRBV27 and TRBJ2-7; 7 bases align to TRBD2. Germline V lookup: CDR1 MNHEY, CDR2 SMNVEV (reference sequence). The CDR3 runs 17 residues. J gave up 4 bases and V 4 bases, and 16 bases lay outside the gene matches. CDR3 sequence (DNA): TGTGCCAGCAGTTCCCCCCCCTTGGCGGGAGAGAGGTACGAGCAGTACTTC. Translating it yields CASSSPPLAGERYEQYF.

The chain uses TRBV27 and TRBJ2-1, with TRBD2 identical over 9 bases. Germline V gene data show CDR1 as MNHEY and CDR2 as SMNVEV (reference sequence). Unmatched junction bases numbered 7, after V lost 5 bases and J lost 2 bases. The CDR3 extends over 16 amino acids. The CDR3 here is CASSIWREGPYNEQFF. DNA of the CDR3: TGTGCCAGCAGTATCTGGCGGGAGGGCCCCTACAATGAGCAGTTCTTC.

This clone has a single count. An end of the junction differs from the germline gene, which may be a read error. DNA of the CDR3: TGTGCCAGCAGCTTAGATCAGACTGCAGTCTTC. Its translation is CASSLDQTAVF. The rearrangement links TRBV11-2 to TRBJ2-1, with unresolved D. Per germline, CDR1 SGHAT and CDR2 FQNNGV. CDR3 length: 11 amino acids.

Here the CDR3 reads CASSSPGFETQYF. DNA for the CDR3: TGTGCCAGCAGTTCACCGGGTTTTGAGACCCAGTACTTC. The gene calls are TRBV7-9 and TRBJ2-5; D remains unclear. The germline V gene encodes CDR1 SEHNR and CDR2 FQNEAQ (reference sequence). V lost 6 bases, J lost 5 bases, and 13 bases lay in between. The CDR3 sequence is 13 residues long.

The chain is built from TRBV29-1 and TRBJ1-2; the match to TRBD1 covers 7 bases. This CDR3 is 16 amino acids long. J was trimmed by 3 bases and V by 6 bases; bases with no gene match: 16. Germline V lookup: CDR1 SQVTM, CDR2 ANQGSEA. CDR3 in amino acids: CSVLLWEKTGDYGYTF. The CDR3, as DNA: TGCAGCGTACTCCTATGGGAAAAAACAGGGGACTATGGCTACACCTTC.

On this clone itself: The sample contains more than one DNA sequence encoding this CDR3. V gene TRBV27 combines with J gene TRBJ2-6; D is undetermined. Germline V gives CDR1 MNHEY, CDR2 SMNVEV (reference sequence). This CDR3 contains 14 residues. The germline V and J ends were trimmed by 0 bases and 2 bases, with 2 bases remaining between them. CDR3 region: CASSLSPGANVLTF. The CDR3 bases are TGTGCCAGCAGTTTATCGCCTGGGGCCAACGTCCTGACTTTC. Complete variable domain (other parts from reference TRBV27 and TRBJ2-6): EAQVTQNPRYLITVTGKKLTVTCSQNMNHEYMSWYRQDPGLGLRQIYYSMNVEVTDKGDVPEGYKVSRKEKRNFPLILESPSPNQTSLYFCASSLSPGANVLTFGAGSRLTVL.

This chain links TRBV11-2 with TRBJ2-7, with 12 bases identical to TRBD1. This CDR3 is 16 amino acids long. Germline lookup yields CDR1 SGHAT and CDR2 FQNNGV. The junction had 8 bases not matched to a gene; V was cut back by 5 bases and J by 3 bases. The CDR3 nucleotides read TGTGCCAGCAGCCAAGGGACAGGGGGCCTCCACTACGAGCAGTACTTC. Its protein product is CASSQGTGGLHYEQYF.

V and J are TRBV5-6 and TRBJ2-4; D is possibly TRBD1 (5 bases). The CDR3 loop spans 15 amino acids. Looked up from germline, CDR1 is SGHDT and CDR2 is YYEEEE. The ends were cut back, 0 bases at V and 1 base at J, with 8 bases in the middle. The CDR3 loop reads CASSLVRVAKNIQYF. The CDR3 bases are TGTGCCAGCAGCTTGGTCAGGGTCGCCAAAAACATTCAGTACTTC.

V is TRBV6-5 and J is TRBJ2-1; 12 positions agree with TRBD2. V lost 2 bases, J lost 10 bases, and 3 bases stayed unmatched. Germline V gives CDR1 MNHEY, CDR2 SVGAGI. The CDR3 runs to 14 residues. The CDR3 loop is CASSYPTSGREQFF. The CDR3 DNA reads as TGTGCCAGCAGTTACCCTACTAGCGGGAGGGAGCAGTTCTTC.

The chain combines TRBV6-6 with TRBJ1-2; 10 bases align to TRBD1. Germline loops: CDR1 MNHNY, CDR2 SVGAGI (reference sequence). The CDR3 loop spans 12 amino acids. Unmatched junction bases numbered 7, after V lost 8 bases and J lost 10 bases. As DNA, the CDR3 is TGTGCCAGCGGCCGGACAGGGGGTTTCTACACCTTC. Residues: CASGRTGGFYTF.

The J gene is TRBJ2-7, the V gene TRBV6-1; D not certain. V was trimmed by 4 bases and J by 4 bases, leaving 8 bases between them. The CDR3 contains 12 residues. Germline CDR1 and CDR2: MNHNS and SASEGT. This CDR3 reads CASSVEIYEQYF. The CDR3, as DNA: TGTGCCAGCAGTGTAGAGATATACGAGCAGTACTTC.

Comments on this clone: Other DNA sequences in the sample encode the same CDR3. The V and J genes are TRBV28 and TRBJ2-7, with D uncertain. With 3 bases removed from V and 3 bases from J, the gap between germline ends came to 6 bases. The germline gives CDR1 MDHEN, CDR2 SYDVKM. This CDR3 is 12 amino acids long. As DNA, the CDR3 is TGTGCCAGCAGTTTCCGCAACTACGAGCAGTACTTC. It codes for CASSFRNYEQYF.

This clone has at least ten counts. The chain couples TRBV10-1 to TRBJ2-1; 9 nucleotides align to TRBD2. CDR1 is WNHNN and CDR2 is SYGVQD in the germline V gene (reference sequence). The CDR3 consists of 20 residues. The V and J ends lost 7 bases and 5 bases, in that order; junction bases with no gene match: 24. The CDR3 spells CASNFAPAGGPSLHHNEQFF. The DNA of the CDR3 is TGCGCCAGCAACTTCGCACCGGCGGGAGGGCCGAGTTTACACCACAATGAGCAGTTCTTC.

The rearrangement links TRBV7-9 to TRBJ2-5; D is unresolved. Germline CDR1 and CDR2: SEHNR and FQNEAQ (reference sequence). This CDR3 spans 12 amino acids. V dropped 5 bases and J dropped 5 bases, with 9 bases sitting between them. CDR3 nucleotides: TGTGCCAGCAGCCGGTATGGGGAGACCCAGTACTTC. Translated: CASSRYGETQYF.

The J gene is TRBJ1-1, the V gene TRBV7-3; 9 bases match TRBD1. The CDR3 is made up of 15 amino acids. V lost 5 bases to trimming and J lost 3 bases; unmatched junction nucleotides: 7. Germline V gene sequence: CDR1 SGHTA, CDR2 FQGTGA. CDR3 protein: CASSPWDRVDTEAFF. The CDR3 DNA reads as TGTGCCAGCAGCCCCTGGGACAGGGTGGACACTGAAGCTTTCTTT.

The chain has TRBV27 and TRBJ2-7, with 8 bases matching TRBD2. The length of the CDR3 is 14 residues. CDR1 is MNHEY, CDR2 SMNVEV, per germline (reference sequence). Unmatched junction bases numbered 6, after V lost 5 bases and J lost 3 bases. CDR3 sequence reads: CASSNGLAYYEQYF. In DNA form, the CDR3 reads TGTGCCAGCAGTAACGGACTAGCCTACTACGAGCAGTACTTC.

V and J are TRBV30 and TRBJ2-7, with 7 bases aligning to TRBD1. There are 17 residues in the CDR3. Germline loops: CDR1 GTSNPN, CDR2 SVGIG (reference sequence). With 1 base clipped from V and 3 bases from J, the junction kept 15 bases outside the gene matches. As DNA, the CDR3 is TGTGCCTGGAGTGACACCCGACAGGGAGTTTGGGTCTACGAGCAGTACTTC. Translating it yields CAWSDTRQGVWVYEQYF.